The TCR beta chain under discussion was sequenced for a study of early T cells in non-severe SARS-CoV-2 infection. The CDR3 is made up of 15 amino acids. V trimming: 3 bases; J trimming: 8 bases; junction bases outside the gene matches: 4. TCRdb re-called the 5' RACE reads through MiXCR, storing one row per CDR3 protein. Of some 66,000 distinct CDR3 sequences detected, approximately 9% appear once; the ten largest clones hold 3.2%. Sample: whole blood. The sequence was obtained from an adult who was a healthcare worker with PCR-confirmed SARS-CoV-2 infection or an uninfected control (not recorded which). The rearrangement links TRBV12-3 or TRBV12-4 to TRBJ1-6; 10 nucleotides line up with TRBD1. The chain's CDR3 is CASSLEGTGDSPLHF. The CDR3 DNA sequence: TGTGCCAGCAGTTTGGAAGGGACAGGGGATTCACCCCTCCACTTT.